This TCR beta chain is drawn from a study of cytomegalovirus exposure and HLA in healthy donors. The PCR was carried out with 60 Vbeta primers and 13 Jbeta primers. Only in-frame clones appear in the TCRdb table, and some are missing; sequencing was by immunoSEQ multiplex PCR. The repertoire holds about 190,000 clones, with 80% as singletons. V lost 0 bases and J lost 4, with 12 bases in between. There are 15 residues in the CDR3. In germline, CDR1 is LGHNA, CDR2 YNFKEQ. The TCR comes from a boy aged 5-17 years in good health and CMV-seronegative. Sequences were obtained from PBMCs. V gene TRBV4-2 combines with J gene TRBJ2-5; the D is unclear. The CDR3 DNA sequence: TGTGCCAGCAGCCAAGATCTAAGATGGGCAGAGACCCAGTACTTC. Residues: CASSQDLRWAETQYF.